This T cell receptor (beta chain) was captured by sequencing in a study of post-analysis software for immune sequencing data. Overall study context: In terms of disease course, relapsing-remitting, secondary progressive and progressive-relapsing multiple sclerosis were included.

Comments on this clonotype: Its antigen remains unknown.

Prepared libraries of TCR beta cDNA carried unique molecular identifiers. Once about 0.9 to 11 million T cells were used, about 510,000 cDNA molecules resulted. TCRdb reprocessed the PCR reads with MiXCR, giving one entry per CDR3 protein. The repertoire holds 350,000 to 450,000 distinct CDR3 sequences, 39% seen once, with 6.5% to 8% in the top ten. Findings and caveats of the study: F measure showed strong co-clustering of same-batch samples. In multiple sclerosis, normalized Chao1 diversity was significantly below that of controls. Four or five TRBV segments were more frequent in patients than controls; TRBV5-6, TRBV5-1 and TRBV20-1 belonged to this group.

The CDR3 sequence is 12 residues long. Germline loops: CDR1 MNHEY, CDR2 SVGAGI. The receptor's source is a girl aged 2 to 9 with multiple sclerosis. This sequence joins TRBV6-5 and TRBJ2-7; D is ambiguous. Material: blood. CDR3 coding DNA: TGTGTCATAGGTCGAAGGAATTACGAGCAGTACTTC. Protein product: CVIGRRNYEQYF.